Presented here are 21 T cell receptor beta chains from one specimen sequenced in a study of beta chain features in type 1 diabetes. Regarding the study as a whole: For Type 1 diabetes patients, all four CD4+ subsets carried TCRB CDR3s that were moderately but significantly shorter.

cDNA synthesis used the whole RNA isolate, giving expressed TCRB sequences. Using immunoSEQ multiplex PCR, the repertoire was profiled, and TCRdb retains in-frame clones only, with some absent. This sample carries 130,000 or so clones, roughly 10% of them seen once, and the ten largest clones take around 0.7%. These receptors' targets are unknown. The sequenced material came from central memory CD4+ T cells from blood. The receptor set was obtained from a man in his thirties or forties with type 1 diabetes.

V usage is TRBV7-9 and J usage is TRBJ2-5; TRBD2 matches at 8 bases. The trim removed 1 base at V and 5 bases at J, leaving 6 bases unmatched. Per germline, CDR1 SEHNR and CDR2 FQNEAQ (reference sequence). The length of the CDR3 is 15 residues. In nucleotides, the CDR3 is TGTGCCAGCAGCTTAGTCGGGGGGGGTCTGGAGACCCAGTACTTC. Amino acid sequence: CASSLVGGGLETQYF.

This clone was counted at least ten times. The chain couples TRBV18 to TRBJ1-2, with 8 bases that match TRBD1. CDR3 length equals 14 residues. Germline V gene lookup returns CDR1 KGHSH and CDR2 LQKENI. V was clipped by 2 bases and J by 6 bases; unmatched bases: 5. The CDR3 DNA reads as TGTGCCAGCTCACCAGACTCAGGGGGCCATGGCTACACCTTC. It yields the protein CASSPDSGGHGYTF.

The genes are TRBV4-3 and TRBJ2-6; D may be TRBD1 (5 bases). V lost 0 bases, J lost 2 bases, and 8 bases lay in between. Germline loops: CDR1 LGHNA, CDR2 YSLEER. The CDR3 loop spans 16 amino acids. The CDR3, as DNA: TGCGCCAGCAGCCAAGATGGGGCAACTGGGGCCAACGTCCTGACTTTC. Amino acids: CASSQDGATGANVLTF.

The CDR3 loop reads CASSDRTGDYNEQFF. CDR3 nucleotide sequence: TGTGCCAGCAGTGATAGGACAGGGGACTACAATGAGCAGTTCTTC. The chain joins TRBV2 to TRBJ2-1, with 9 bases identical to TRBD1. V shed 3 bases and J 3 bases; nucleotides not matched to a gene: 3. The V gene's germline CDR1 is SNHLY and CDR2 FYNNEI. The CDR3 length is 15 residues.

This clone was counted between two and nine times. The genes are TRBV7-9 and TRBJ2-1; weak D call: TRBD2 (5 bases). Germline V CDR1 and CDR2: SEHNR, FQNEAQ (reference sequence). The CDR3 totals 13 residues. Between the trimmed V and J ends, which lost 4 bases and 3 bases, there was a span of 7 bases. CDR3: CASSSGVYNEQFF. CDR3 DNA: TGTGCCAGCAGCTCCGGGGTCTACAATGAGCAGTTCTTC.

This rearrangement joins TRBV28 to TRBJ1-5, with 12 bases that match TRBD1. The CDR3 totals 15 residues. V was pared by 5 bases and J by 5 bases, with 4 bases of the junction left unmatched. Germline V lookup: CDR1 MDHEN, CDR2 SYDVKM. DNA for the CDR3: TGTGCCAGCAGTCCCGGGACAGGGGGCTATCAGCCCCAGCATTTT. It yields the protein CASSPGTGGYQPQHF.

This clone was counted only a few times. The rearrangement links TRBV5-1 to TRBJ2-6; D perhaps matches TRBD1 (6 bases). Germline lookup yields CDR1 SGHRS and CDR2 YFSETQ. Trimming removed 2 bases from V and 0 bases from J, with 9 bases in between. This CDR3 region has 16 residues. The DNA of the CDR3 is TGCGCCAGCAGCTTACAGGGCTTCTCTGGGGCCAACGTCCTGACTTTC. Its protein is CASSLQGFSGANVLTF.

This clone appeared many times. The chain uses TRBV5-1 and TRBJ2-3, with 7 bases identical to TRBD2. Trimming took 4 bases from V and 2 from J; bases not matched to a gene: 4. CDR3 length: 14 residues. CDR1 is SGHRS and CDR2 is YFSETQ in the germline V gene. Here the CDR3 reads CASSPGLNTDTQYF. CDR3 DNA sequence: TGCGCCAGCAGCCCGGGACTAAACACAGATACGCAGTATTTT.

The chain recombines TRBV2 with TRBJ2-3; 9 bases are a match to TRBD2. After removal of 4 bases from V and 4 bases from J, the junction contained 6 bases not matched to a gene. The CDR3 has 15 amino acids. Germline V gene data show CDR1 as SNHLY and CDR2 as FYNNEI. The CDR3 reads CASSGSSGAPDTQYF. The CDR3 bases are TGTGCCAGCAGTGGGTCTAGCGGGGCCCCAGATACGCAGTATTTT. The full variable domain, with the rest looked up from reference TRBV2 and TRBJ2-3, is EPEVTQTPSHQVTQMGQEVILRCVPISNHLYFYWYRQILGQKVEFLVSFYNNEISEKSEIFDDQFSVERPDGSNFTLKIRSTKLEDSAMYFCASSGSSGAPDTQYFGPGTRLTVL.

V is TRBV30 and J is TRBJ1-2; 7 nucleotides line up with TRBD1. Germline CDR1 GTSNPN, CDR2 SVGIG (reference sequence). V shed 0 bases and J 8 bases; nucleotides not matched to a gene: 15. The length of the CDR3 is 16 residues. CDR3 in amino acids: CAWSVYSTGAAEGYTF. The CDR3 bases are TGTGCCTGGAGTGTATATAGTACAGGGGCAGCGGAGGGCTACACCTTC.

The chain has TRBV5-1 and TRBJ2-4, with 8 bases aligning to TRBD1. This CDR3 has 16 residues. The ends lost 0 bases at V and 1 base at J; junction bases unmatched: 3. Germline assignment: CDR1 SGHRS and CDR2 YFSETQ. In DNA, the CDR3 is TGCGCCAGCAGCTTGGAAGGGACAGGTGCCAAAAACATTCAGTACTTC. Residues: CASSLEGTGAKNIQYF.

The sample holds a few counts of this clone. The V call is TRBV28, the J call TRBJ1-5, with 7 bases fitting TRBD1. Germline lookup yields CDR1 MDHEN and CDR2 SYDVKM. The CDR3 sequence is 16 residues long. The J segment lost 2 bases and the V segment lost 6 bases, leaving 10 bases of the junction unmatched. The CDR3 here is CASSELRQGGNQPQHF. Here the CDR3 DNA reads TGTGCCAGCAGCGAACTCAGACAGGGCGGCAATCAGCCCCAGCATTTT.

The chain links TRBV19 to TRBJ2-7; possibly TRBD1 for D (6 bases). Deletions cut 4 bases from V and 2 bases from J, with 12 bases between. The CDR3 sequence is 14 residues long. Germline lookup yields CDR1 LNHDA and CDR2 SQIVND (reference sequence). The chain's CDR3 is CASSKAGTPYEQYF. Here the CDR3 DNA reads TGTGCCAGTAGTAAGGCCGGGACACCCTACGAGCAGTACTTC.

This clone was observed a few times. V usage is TRBV2 and J usage is TRBJ2-1; no clear D gene. Per germline, CDR1 SNHLY and CDR2 FYNNEI. With 6 bases removed from V and 4 bases from J, the gap between germline ends came to 7 bases. This CDR3 is 12 amino acids long. The CDR3 DNA follows: TGTGCCAGCAGAACAAATTACAATGAGCAGTTCTTC. As protein: CASRTNYNEQFF.

The CDR3: CASSLELAGGQFF. Written as DNA, the CDR3 is TGTGCCAGCAGCTTGGAACTAGCGGGGGGCCAGTTCTTC. The gene calls are TRBV7-9 and TRBJ2-1; 12 bases agree with TRBD2. The V segment lost 3 bases and the J segment 13 bases; nucleotides outside the gene matches: 4. The CDR3 contains 13 residues. The germline gives CDR1 SEHNR, CDR2 FQNEAQ (reference sequence).

The chain recombines TRBV5-1 with TRBJ2-7, with D possibly matching TRBD2 (5 bases). The germline CDR1 and CDR2 sequences are SGHRS and YFSETQ. This CDR3 has 17 residues. With 2 bases removed from V and 0 bases from J, the gap between germline ends came to 18 bases. Here the CDR3 reads CASSFRGSMNRSYEQYF. In DNA, the CDR3 is TGCGCCAGCAGCTTCCGGGGATCAATGAACCGCTCCTACGAGCAGTACTTC.

As DNA, the CDR3 is TGCAGCGTTCGAGGGGGGGGAGAGCAGTACTTC. Protein sequence: CSVRGGGEQYF. The chain has TRBV29-1 and TRBJ2-7, with D perhaps matching TRBD2 (7 bases). CDR1 is SQVTM, CDR2 ANQGSEA, per germline. The ends were cut back, 5 bases at V and 7 bases at J, with 12 bases in the middle. This CDR3 has 11 residues.

J is TRBJ2-5 and V is TRBV5-4; possibly TRBD2 for D (6 bases). V dropped 0 bases and J dropped 10 bases, with 10 bases sitting between them. CDR1 is SGHNT, CDR2 YYREEE, per germline (reference sequence). The CDR3 consists of 12 residues. CDR3 loop: CASSLASGVQYF. CDR3 nucleotide sequence: TGTGCCAGCAGCTTGGCGTCGGGGGTCCAGTACTTC.

The CDR3 loop is CASFPGDRGNQETQYF. CDR3 DNA sequence: TGCGCCAGCTTCCCTGGCGACAGAGGAAACCAAGAGACCCAGTACTTC. The genes are TRBV5-1 and TRBJ2-5; maybe TRBD1 (5 bases). Between the trimmed V and J ends, which lost 7 bases and 0 bases, there was a span of 19 bases. The CDR3 has 16 residues. Germline lookup yields CDR1 SGHRS and CDR2 YFSETQ.

This sequence joins TRBV5-1 and TRBJ2-1; 9 bases fit TRBD2. V shed 6 bases and J 7 bases; nucleotides not matched to a gene: 8. Germline CDR1 reads SGHRS; CDR2 reads YFSETQ. The CDR3 length is 14 residues. CDR3 bases: TGCGCCAGCATGCGGGGGGGGCCGGGAAATGAGCAGTTCTTC. Translation gives CASMRGGPGNEQFF.

This chain joins TRBV2 and TRBJ1-5; TRBD1 aligns across 8 bases. This CDR3 is 16 amino acids long. V lost 4 bases, J lost 2 bases, and 7 bases stayed unmatched. Germline loops: CDR1 SNHLY, CDR2 FYNNEI. In DNA, the CDR3 is TGTGCCAGCAGTGGCAGGACAGGGAAGGGCAATCAGCCCCAGCATTTT. It codes for CASSGRTGKGNQPQHF.